This T cell receptor beta chain comes out of a study of CD8 T cells in Susac syndrome. A quantity of about 0.5 to 1 ug RNA underwent reverse transcription using random hexamers. Multiplex immunoSEQ PCR targeted 54 Vbeta and 13 Jbeta TCR beta segments. Using its own MiXCR run on the immunoSEQ multiplex PCR reads, TCRdb lists one record per CDR3 protein. The data contain around 190,000 distinct CDR3 sequences, roughly 92% of them singletons. Study findings and constraints: A relatively small number of individuals underwent TCR sequencing and HLA analysis.

TCR beta sequences were obtained from blood CD8+ and CD4+ T cells. TEMRA cells underwent FACS enrichment and CD8+ and CD4+ T cells underwent negative isolation. J lost 2 bases, V lost 4 bases, and 7 bases had no gene match. This CDR3 spans 15 amino acids. Germline CDR1 is SGHRS and CDR2 is YFSETQ. Comment on this clonotype: Its antigen is as yet unknown.

Sequencing used CD4+ T cells from PBMCs. The source is a human donor in good health. The chain uses TRBV5-1 and TRBJ2-7, with 9 bases fitting TRBD1. In DNA form, the CDR3 reads TGCGCCAGCAGCCTCGGGACAGGGAAAGCCTACGAGCAGTACTTC. It codes for CASSLGTGKAYEQYF.